A selection of T cell receptor beta chains follows, all from one sample in a study of T cells in Graves' hyperthyroidism and ophthalmopathy. TCRdb passed the multiplex PCR reads through MiXCR, listing each CDR3 protein once. The table includes 610,000 or so distinct CDR3 sequences, roughly 46% detected once. Input material: peripheral blood or thyroid tissue (not recorded which). The receptors shown here come from a woman aged 18-35 years with Graves' hyperthyroidism. Each CDR3 is given with its conserved first and last residue. A D gene is named only where the DNA matches it firmly. The size field is filled for only some rows; it gives once, few, many or a size class.

J | size | V | D | DNA | CDR3
TRBJ1-5 | few | TRBV7-9 | - | TGTGCCAGCAGGACGGGGGGGTTCAATCAGCCCCAGCATTTT | CASRTGGFNQPQHF
TRBJ2-7 | many | TRBV9 | TRBD2 | TGTGCCAGCAGCGTAGACCAGCGGGATGACGAGCAGTACTTC | CASSVDQRDDEQYF
TRBJ2-7 | - | TRBV30 | - | TGTGCCTGGAATAACAGGCCATACGAGCAGTACTTC | CAWNNRPYEQYF
TRBJ1-1 | many | TRBV4-3 | - | TGCGCCAGCAGCCTTCAGTGGAACACTGAAGCTTTCTTT | CASSLQWNTEAFF
TRBJ2-1 | - | TRBV7-9 | TRBD2 | TGTGCCAGCAGTGCTAGCGGATGCAATGAGCAGTTCTTC | CASSASGCNEQFF
TRBJ1-1 | - | TRBV18 | - | TGTGCCAGCTCACCACGGGATAACACTGAAGCTTTCTTT | CASSPRDNTEAFF
TRBJ2-7 | many | TRBV5-6 | TRBD2 | TGTGCCGGATCACTAGCGGGGGGGTACGAGCAGTACTTC | CAGSLAGGYEQYF
TRBJ1-1 | - | TRBV11-3 | - | TGTGCCAGCAGCTTAGAAGACCCTTTTAACACTGAAGCTTTCTTT | CASSLEDPFNTEAFF
TRBJ2-2 | - | TRBV6-6 | - | TGTGCCAGCAGTTACGACTTGGCCCGGACCGGGGAGCTGTTTTTT | CASSYDLARTGELFF
TRBJ1-1 | - | TRBV19 | - | TGTGCCAGTACCTCAAGGGAGAGGACACCGAACACTGAAGCTTTCTTT | CASTSRERTPNTEAFF
TRBJ1-6 | - | TRBV12-3/TRBV12-4 | - | TGTGCTAGTGAGGTTCAGGGGATATATAATTCACCCCTCCACTTT | CASEVQGIYNSPLHF
TRBJ2-7 | many | TRBV24-1 | TRBD1 | TGTGCCACCAGTGATTGGACAGGTCACGAGCAGTACTTC | CATSDWTGHEQYF
TRBJ2-7 | many | TRBV5-1 | - | TGCGCCAGCAGCTTGGCAGGGGCCAACGAGCAGTACTTC | CASSLAGANEQYF
TRBJ2-7 | few | TRBV6-5 | - | TGTGCCAGCAGTTATTCCTTTTCCCTCTCCTCCTACGAGCAGTACTTC | CASSYSFSLSSYEQYF
TRBJ2-7 | - | TRBV27 | - | TGTGCCAGCAGTCCTTACGGGATTACCTACGAGCAGTACTTC | CASSPYGITYEQYF
TRBJ1-1 | - | TRBV29-1 | - | TGCAGCCCCGGACTGGGGAACACTGAAGCTTTCTTT | CSPGLGNTEAFF
TRBJ2-7 | many | TRBV7-3 | - | TGTGCCAGCAGCTTAAGCGCTGGGGGCGTCGACGAGCAGTACTTC | CASSLSAGGVDEQYF
TRBJ2-7 | - | TRBV7-2 | - | TGTGCCAGCAGCTTAGAAGGCGGCAGGGGGCAGTACTTC | CASSLEGGRGQYF
TRBJ1-1 | - | TRBV7-9 | - | TGTGCCAGCAGCTATAGCGGGAGGCTGACTGAAGCTTTCTTT | CASSYSGRLTEAFF
TRBJ2-5 | many | TRBV7-2 | - | TGTGCCAGCAGCTCGGTGGGAGTGGGTGGCGAGACCCAGTACTTC | CASSSVGVGGETQYF
TRBJ2-7 | many | TRBV7-9 | TRBD1 | TGTGCCAGCAGCTGGGACAGGGGCGACGAGCAGTACTTC | CASSWDRGDEQYF
TRBJ2-2 | - | TRBV20-1 | TRBD2 | TGCAGTGCTAGAGAAGGGCCTGGACTAGCGGGAGCTGGGGAGCTGTTTTTT | CSAREGPGLAGAGELFF
TRBJ2-2 | few | TRBV6-6 | TRBD1 | TGTGCCAGCAGTCCCCGTTGGGACAGTAACACCGGGGAGCTGTTTTTT | CASSPRWDSNTGELFF
TRBJ2-1 | - | TRBV19 | - | TGTGCCAGTAGTGGCACGGGGTTTTATGAGCAGTTCTTC | CASSGTGFYEQFF
TRBJ1-4 | - | TRBV19 | - | TGTGCCAGTAGTATGATGGGGACGGAACTGTTTTTT | CASSMMGTELFF
TRBJ2-2 | many | TRBV11-3 | - | TGTGCCAGCACCCACCGGAAAAACACCGGGGAGCTGTTTTTT | CASTHRKNTGELFF
TRBJ2-7 | many | TRBV24-1 | - | TGTGCCACCAGTGATTTGGGGGACGAGCAGTACTTC | CATSDLGDEQYF
TRBJ2-5 | - | TRBV20-1 | TRBD2 | TGCAGTGCTAGTCACCCTCCGGGACTAGCGGGAGGGTTGGGGACCCAGTACTTC | CSASHPPGLAGGLGTQYF
TRBJ1-5 | - | TRBV12-5 | - | TGTGCTATGGACGGATCACAAATAAATCAGCCCCAGCATTTT | CAMDGSQINQPQHF
TRBJ1-4 | - | TRBV20-1 | - | TGCAGTGCTAGAGATTATCGGAGTGAAAAACTGTTTTTT | CSARDYRSEKLFF
TRBJ2-5 | - | TRBV30 | - | TGTGCCTGGAACAAAAGGCCTAGTCTAGGGGCGGAGACCCAGTACTTC | CAWNKRPSLGAETQYF
TRBJ1-2 | - | TRBV25-1 | TRBD1 | TGTGCTAGTATCAGGGGGGATTATGGCTACACCTTC | CASIRGDYGYTF
TRBJ2-5 | - | TRBV20-1 | TRBD2 | TGCAGTGCTAGTAGCCCGACTAGCGGGAGTGGAGAGACCCAGTACTTC | CSASSPTSGSGETQYF
TRBJ2-5 | many | TRBV2 | TRBD2 | TGTGCCAGCAGTGAGGGACTAGCAAGTATCCAAGAGACCCAGTACTTC | CASSEGLASIQETQYF
TRBJ1-2 | - | TRBV9 | - | TGTGCCAGCAGCGTAGGGGGCCAGAACTATGGCTACACCTTC | CASSVGGQNYGYTF
TRBJ1-1 | many | TRBV27 | TRBD1 | TGTGCCAGCAATACAGGGGGAACTGAAGCTTTCTTT | CASNTGGTEAFF
TRBJ1-6 | - | TRBV6-4 | - | TGTGCCAGCAGGCCAGGGAGCCATAATTCACCCCTCCACTTT | CASRPGSHNSPLHF
TRBJ2-7 | many | TRBV5-5 | TRBD2 | TGTGCCAGCAGCTTGTTGGCTAGCGGGAGCGGTGAGCAGTACTTC | CASSLLASGSGEQYF
TRBJ1-4 | many | TRBV5-4 | - | TGTGCCAGCAGCTCCGCAGGGGTTAGGGAAAAACTGTTTTTT | CASSSAGVREKLFF
TRBJ1-3 | - | TRBV20-1 | - | TGCAGTGCTAGGGCGGAAGCGGGAGGCACCATATATTTT | CSARAEAGGTIYF
TRBJ1-3 | - | TRBV2 | - | TGTGCCAGCAGTACGGGACTAGCGGACACCATATATTTT | CASSTGLADTIYF
TRBJ1-4 | - | TRBV3-1 | TRBD1 | TGTGCCAGCAGCCCCGTACCAGGGACAGGGGCCGAAAAACTGTTTTTT | CASSPVPGTGAEKLFF
TRBJ2-1 | few | TRBV20-1 | TRBD2 | TGCAGTGCTAGAGAAGGGCTAGCGGGACTCAATGAGCAGTTCTTC | CSAREGLAGLNEQFF
TRBJ1-2 | - | TRBV11-2 | - | TGTGCCAGCAACCCCGGAAGGGGCGATGGCTACACCTTC | CASNPGRGDGYTF
TRBJ1-3 | many | TRBV10-3 | - | TGTGCCATCGGCGAAAGCTCTGGAAACACCATATATTTT | CAIGESSGNTIYF
TRBJ1-1 | - | TRBV10-3 | - | TGTGCCATCACGCCTCGCGGGACTGAAGCTTTCTTT | CAITPRGTEAFF
TRBJ1-3 | - | TRBV7-2 | - | TGTGCCAGCAGCGGGACGTTCAGGGATTTT | CASSGTFRDF
TRBJ1-1 | many | TRBV24-1 | - | TGTGCCACCAGTGACAGAGGGGGGACTGAAGCTTTCTTT | CATSDRGGTEAFF
TRBJ2-2 | many | TRBV24-1 | TRBD2 | TGTGCCACCAGTGATTTGAAGGGTTCCAGCGGGAGCTCCGGGGAGCTGTTTTTT | CATSDLKGSSGSSGELFF
TRBJ1-5 | many | TRBV2 | TRBD1 | TGTGCCAGCAGTATCGACAGGGGGCCCTCAAATAGCAATCAGCCCCAGCATTTT | CASSIDRGPSNSNQPQHF
TRBJ2-7 | - | TRBV4-1 | - | TGCGCCAGCAGCCGAGGGCCTGGTGACTACGAGCAGTACTTC | CASSRGPGDYEQYF
TRBJ2-3 | many | TRBV29-1 | TRBD2 | TGCAGCGTGGACCTAGCGGGAGGAGATACGCAGTATTTT | CSVDLAGGDTQYF
TRBJ1-2 | many | TRBV18 | TRBD1 | TGTGCCAGCTCACCGTCAGGGGGTTGGTATGGCTACACCTTC | CASSPSGGWYGYTF